These 30 T cell receptor beta chains originate from one sample sequenced in a study of vaccination and CD4 T cells after COVID-19. Indicated treatment: roughly 10-day PBMC culture with coronavirus spike peptide pools or control peptides (ViraFEST assay). Sequence data for DNA of cultured CD4+ T cells were generated by the Oncomine TCR Beta short-read assay. One entry per CDR3 protein results from TCRdb running MiXCR on the PCR reads. The sample lists roughly 15,000 distinct CDR3 sequences, about half occurring once. No cognate antigen is known for these TCRs. Material: CD4+ T cells from blood, cultured in vitro. These receptors came from a human donor who had recovered from COVID-19.

J is TRBJ2-5 and V is TRBV7-3, with 7 bases fitting TRBD1. The CDR3 contains 14 residues. In germline, CDR1 is SGHTA, CDR2 FQGTGA. Trimming cost V 5 bases and J 3 bases; bases outside gene matches: 6. CDR3 nucleotides: TGTGCCAGCAGCCCTTCGACAGGGAAAGAGACCCAGTACTTC. Translated, it gives CASSPSTGKETQYF.

V gene TRBV7-3 combines with J gene TRBJ2-1; a possible D gene is TRBD2 (5 bases). V shed 5 bases and J shed 8 bases, with 13 bases lying between them. The CDR3 sequence is 13 residues long. CDR1 is SGHTA and CDR2 is FQGTGA in the germline V gene. The CDR3 spells CASSPGFKDEQFF. CDR3 bases: TGTGCCAGCAGCCCGGGATTTAAAGATGAGCAGTTCTTC. The full variable domain, rest sourced from reference TRBV7-3 and TRBJ2-1, is GAGVSQTPSNKVTEKGKYVELRCDPISGHTALYWYRQSLGQGPEFLIYFQGTGAADDSGLPNDRFFAVRPEGSVSTLKIQRTERGDSAVYLCASSPGFKDEQFFGPGTRLTVL.

V usage is TRBV27 and J usage is TRBJ2-3; D ambiguous. The CDR3 length is 13 residues. Germline values: CDR1 MNHEY, CDR2 SMNVEV (reference sequence). Trimming stripped 3 bases from V and 4 bases from J, with 8 bases between. CDR3 sequence: CASSFSPADTQYF. The DNA of the CDR3 is TGTGCCAGCAGTTTTTCCCCGGCAGATACGCAGTATTTT.

This clonotype was counted between two and nine times. This sequence joins TRBV27 and TRBJ1-2; no firm D call. Germline CDR1 and CDR2: MNHEY and SMNVEV (reference sequence). With 2 bases removed from V and 7 bases from J, the gap between germline ends came to 17 bases. The CDR3 contains 15 residues. The CDR3 loop is CASSLGRPGNGGYTF. The CDR3 coding sequence is TGTGCCAGCAGTTTAGGCCGCCCGGGGAACGGTGGCTACACCTTC.

This clonotype was seen only once. The chain links TRBV4-1 to TRBJ1-5; D gene unclear. The V and J ends lost 1 base and 0 bases respectively, with 7 bases between them. This CDR3 is built from 15 residues. The germline gives CDR1 MGHRA, CDR2 YSYEKL. The CDR3 DNA follows: TGCGCCAGCAGCCAAGTTGTGGGTAGCAATCAGCCCCAGCATTTT. This gives the protein CASSQVVGSNQPQHF.

This clonotype was counted between two and nine times. The CDR3 DNA reads TGTGCCAGACATCAGCCCCAGCATTTT. This gives the protein CARHQPQHF. This chain uses TRBV7-9 with TRBJ1-5; unclear D gene. V lost 9 bases and J 5 bases, leaving 2 bases between the germline ends. This CDR3 contains 9 residues. Per germline, CDR1 SEHNR and CDR2 FQNEAQ (reference sequence).

This clonotype was counted between two and nine times. The V call is TRBV7-9, the J call TRBJ1-5; possibly TRBD1 for D (5 bases). The CDR3 covers 14 residues. Per the germline V gene, CDR1 is SEHNR and CDR2 is FQNEAQ (reference sequence). V shed 3 bases and J shed 4 bases, with 10 bases lying between them. CDR3: CASSFSGGNQPQHF. The CDR3 bases are TGTGCCAGCAGCTTTAGTGGGGGAAATCAGCCCCAGCATTTT.

In DNA, the CDR3 is TGTGCCAGCAGTAAGAGAGTGTCCTGGGGTTCGTTCGAGCAGTACTTC. Its protein is CASSKRVSWGSFEQYF. The V gene is TRBV21-1, the J gene TRBJ2-7; the DNA was not compared with TRBD1, the D call given in the table. TRBV21-1 is an annotated pseudogene. This CDR3 has 16 residues.

The chain has TRBV7-2 and TRBJ2-7; 8 bases agree with TRBD2. V dropped 0 bases and J dropped 4; count of bases not matched to a gene: 8. Germline CDR1 reads SGHTA; CDR2 reads FQGNSA. The CDR3 is made up of 16 amino acids. CDR3 residues: CASSLASASGRYEQYF. CDR3 sequence (DNA): TGTGCCAGCAGCTTAGCGTCGGCTAGCGGGCGGTACGAGCAGTACTTC.

The V call is TRBV7-6, the J call TRBJ2-3; no clear D gene. CDR1 is SGHVS, CDR2 FNYEAQ, per germline. V lost 4 bases to trimming and J lost 3 bases, with 8 bases between them. This CDR3 comprises 13 residues. The CDR3 loop is CASSYGSTDTQYF. In nucleotides, the CDR3 is TGTGCCAGCAGCTACGGGTCAACAGATACGCAGTATTTT.

In its sample, this clonotype was seen a few times. The genes are TRBV2 and TRBJ2-7; 10 nucleotides line up with TRBD2. Per the germline V gene, CDR1 is SNHLY and CDR2 is FYNNEI. There are 15 residues in the CDR3. V shed 4 bases, J shed 3 bases, and the junction held 6 bases outside the gene matches. CDR3 loop: CASSGEGLALYEQYF. The CDR3 DNA sequence: TGTGCCAGCAGTGGAGAGGGACTAGCGCTCTACGAGCAGTACTTC. The complete variable domain, with remaining parts taken from reference TRBV2 and TRBJ2-7, reads EPEVTQTPSHQVTQMGQEVILRCVPISNHLYFYWYRQILGQKVEFLVSFYNNEISEKSEIFDDQFSVERPDGSNFTLKIRSTKLEDSAMYFCASSGEGLALYEQYFGPGTRLTVT.

This rearrangement joins TRBV27 to TRBJ1-3; possible D gene TRBD1, 5 bases. Trimming removed 5 bases from V and 8 bases from J, with 10 bases in between. The CDR3 is 12 residues long. CDR1 is MNHEY and CDR2 is SMNVEV in the germline V gene (reference sequence). DNA for the CDR3: TGTGCCAGCAGTCGGGGGATCTACACCATATATTTT. Its translation is CASSRGIYTIYF.

The chain couples TRBV7-2 to TRBJ2-2, with 9 bases lining up with TRBD2. The CDR3 totals 16 residues. The V and J ends lost 2 bases and 7 bases, in that order; junction bases with no gene match: 8. Germline loops: CDR1 SGHTA, CDR2 FQGNSA. The DNA of the CDR3 is TGTGCCAGCAGCTTAAGGGCTAGCGGGACGAGCGGGGAGCTGTTTTTT. As protein: CASSLRASGTSGELFF.

The genes are TRBV7-2 and TRBJ1-2, with D possibly being TRBD1 (6 bases). Germline V gives CDR1 SGHTA, CDR2 FQGNSA. Trimming left V 4 bases short and J 2 bases short, with 8 bases between. CDR3 length: 13 residues. The CDR3 loop reads CASSYRDNYGYTF. The CDR3 DNA is TGTGCCAGCAGCTACAGGGACAACTATGGCTACACCTTC.

This clonotype appeared a few times. The CDR3 loop is CASSLVGETQETQYF. CDR3 in DNA: TGTGCCAGCAGTTTGGTGGGGGAGACCCAAGAGACCCAGTACTTC. This chain joins TRBV27 and TRBJ2-5; D could derive from TRBD1 or TRBD2 (5 bases each). The CDR3 spans 15 residues. Germline CDR1 reads MNHEY; CDR2 reads SMNVEV (reference sequence). Trimming stripped 3 bases from V and 1 base from J, with 12 bases between.

The gene calls are TRBV14 and TRBJ1-1, with D uncertain. This CDR3 has 17 amino acids. Trimming removed 4 bases from V and 3 bases from J, with 21 bases in between. Looked up from germline, CDR1 is SGHDN and CDR2 is FVKESK. This CDR3 reads CASSPVLGRSGDTEAFF. CDR3 in DNA: TGTGCCAGCAGCCCAGTCCTGGGGAGGAGTGGAGACACTGAAGCTTTCTTT.

The chain couples TRBV28 to TRBJ2-7, with D perhaps given as TRBD1 or TRBD2 (5 bases each). The CDR3 has 17 residues. CDR1 MDHEN and CDR2 SYDVKM come from the germline V gene. The V gene lost 2 bases and the J gene lost 2 bases, with 19 bases spanning the gap. The CDR3 reads CASSLNLLGDLAYEQYF. In DNA, the CDR3 is TGTGCCAGCAGTTTAAACCTTTTGGGGGACCTCGCCTACGAGCAGTACTTC.

This clonotype came up a few times. The rearrangement joins TRBV20-1 to TRBJ2-2; unclear D gene. Trimming left V 3 bases short and J 0 bases short, with 2 bases between. Germline lookup yields CDR1 DFQATT and CDR2 SNEGSKA (reference sequence). The length of the CDR3 is 12 residues. In nucleotides, the CDR3 is TGCAGTGCTAGTGCGAACACCGGGGAGCTGTTTTTT. Amino acids: CSASANTGELFF.

This clonotype was observed a handful of times. This chain uses TRBV20-1 with TRBJ1-2; D perhaps matches TRBD1 (5 bases). The ends were cut back, 3 bases at V and 4 bases at J, with 15 bases in the middle. CDR1 and CDR2 from the germline V gene are DFQATT and SNEGSKA (reference sequence). The CDR3 has 14 amino acids. In DNA form, the CDR3 reads TGCAGTGCTAGCTTTTCAGGGCCGGGCTATGGCTACACCTTC. It codes for CSASFSGPGYGYTF.

This clonotype came up a few times. The V and J genes are TRBV6-1 and TRBJ2-1; the match to TRBD2 covers 10 bases. Germline loops: CDR1 MNHNS, CDR2 SASEGT. The CDR3 extends over 16 amino acids. V shed 4 bases and J 4 bases; nucleotides not matched to a gene: 7. This chain's CDR3 is CASSASLGLAYNEQFF. The CDR3 DNA follows: TGTGCCAGCAGTGCCTCCCTGGGACTAGCGTACAATGAGCAGTTCTTC.

The rearrangement links TRBV6-5 to TRBJ2-1, with 9 bases that match TRBD2. The germline V gene has CDR1 MNHEY and CDR2 SVGAGI. The V gene end was trimmed by 2 bases and the J gene end by 8 bases; junction bases not matched to a gene: 7. The CDR3 sequence is 15 residues long. The CDR3 bases are TGTGCCAGCAGTTACGGCCTAGCGGGACCCTATGAGCAGTTCTTC. As protein: CASSYGLAGPYEQFF.

The J gene is TRBJ2-1, the V gene TRBV20-1; tentative D call: TRBD1 (5 bases). The CDR3 is made up of 16 amino acids. V was trimmed by 0 bases and J by 7 bases, leaving 19 bases between them. CDR1 and CDR2 (germline): DFQATT, SNEGSKA (reference sequence). CDR3 nucleotides: TGCAGTGCTAGAGATCTCAGCTCATATAGGGGAAATGAGCAGTTCTTC. This sequence encodes CSARDLSSYRGNEQFF.

The V gene is TRBV6-1, the J gene TRBJ2-3; no definite D call. CDR1 and CDR2 (germline): MNHNS, SASEGT. This CDR3 comprises 15 residues. Deletions cut 2 bases from V and 0 bases from J, with 9 bases between. DNA of the CDR3: TGTGCCAGCAGTGAACGGCCCACTAGCACAGATACGCAGTATTTT. This gives the protein CASSERPTSTDTQYF.

The rearrangement links TRBV19 to TRBJ2-5, with 7 positions matching TRBD1. The CDR3 totals 14 residues. The germline V gene has CDR1 LNHDA and CDR2 SQIVND (reference sequence). Trimming removed 4 bases from V and 1 base from J; junction bases left unmatched: 3. The CDR3 DNA follows: TGTGCCAGTAGTACTGGGGACAGCCAAGAGACCCAGTACTTC. Its translation is CASSTGDSQETQYF.

This chain joins TRBV6-1 and TRBJ1-5, with a possible D match to TRBD1 (5 bases). The CDR3 loop spans 18 amino acids. V was clipped by 0 bases and J by 2 bases, with 17 bases between them. In germline, CDR1 is MNHNS, CDR2 SASEGT. The CDR3 region has the DNA TGTGCCAGCAGTGAAGCGCTTCTGTGGGGCGCGGGCAATCAGCCCCAGCATTTT. Amino acid sequence: CASSEALLWGAGNQPQHF.

The rearrangement links TRBV15 to TRBJ2-3; D possibly corresponds to TRBD2 (6 bases). Germline loops: CDR1 LNHNV, CDR2 YYDKDF (reference sequence). The ends were cut back, 7 bases at V and 8 bases at J, with 19 bases in the middle. The CDR3 loop spans 14 amino acids. Here the CDR3 reads CATMRTGDGGTQYF. In nucleotides, the CDR3 is TGTGCCACCATGAGGACGGGAGACGGGGGTACGCAGTATTTT.

The chain employs TRBV7-2 and TRBJ2-7, with no clear D. Trimming took 1 base from V and 5 from J, leaving 18 bases between them. Germline CDR1 SGHTA, CDR2 FQGNSA. The CDR3 sequence is 16 residues long. The CDR3 loop reads CASSLGRIGRQNEQYF. CDR3 nucleotide sequence: TGTGCCAGCAGCTTAGGTAGAATTGGTCGGCAGAACGAGCAGTACTTC.

The sample holds a few counts of this clonotype. The chain uses TRBV5-4 and TRBJ1-1, with a weak D call TRBD1 (5 bases). CDR3 length: 14 residues. Germline CDR1 reads SGHNT; CDR2 reads YYREEE (reference sequence). Trimming removed 0 bases from V and 5 bases from J, with 11 bases in between. CDR3 amino acids: CASSLDGGGTEAFF. The CDR3 DNA reads TGTGCCAGCAGCTTGGACGGGGGTGGGACTGAAGCTTTCTTT.

This clonotype was detected only a few times. This chain joins TRBV6-2 or TRBV6-3 and TRBJ1-5; D not resolved. V shed 5 bases and J shed 9 bases, with 20 bases lying between them. The CDR3 runs to 15 residues. The V gene's germline CDR1 is MNHEY and CDR2 SVGEGT. The CDR3 DNA is TGTGCCAGCAGTGACAATAGACCGGACGTGTGGCCCCAGCATTTT. This sequence encodes CASSDNRPDVWPQHF.

This rearrangement joins TRBV20-1 to TRBJ1-1; D is undetermined. Germline lookup yields CDR1 DFQATT and CDR2 SNEGSKA (reference sequence). Trimming took off 3 bases at V and 3 bases at J, with 5 bases between the two ends. This CDR3 has 11 residues. The CDR3 DNA follows: TGCAGTGCTAGTTTTGACACTGAAGCTTTCTTT. Its protein product is CSASFDTEAFF.